This TCR beta chain was sequenced for a study of shared T cell receptors in the human thymus. The CDR3 sequence is 16 residues long. V lost 4 bases and J 1 base, leaving 16 bases between the germline ends. Germline CDR1 is MNHNS and CDR2 is SASEGT. The protocol was immunoSEQ multiplex PCR, while the TCRdb copy is restricted to in-frame clones and leaves out a portion. The table includes 500,000 to 550,000 clones, more than 75% detected once. These data were likewise used in another study, on human thymus T cells. That paper notes: Corrective cardiac surgery supplied the resected thymus tissue. Thymic repertoires overlap heavily among unrelated individuals, related research has reported.

The sequence came from a boy younger than two with a congenital heart defect. The sequenced sample consisted of thymocytes. The V call is TRBV6-1, the J call TRBJ2-5; D is possibly TRBD1 (6 bases). The DNA of the CDR3 is TGTGCCAGCAGTGGACGGACAGTGGCTCCCCAAGAGACCCAGTACTTC. Its protein product is CASSGRTVAPQETQYF.